This T cell receptor (beta chain) was found in a study of T cell clonality in common variable immunodeficiency. Study results and caveats: Repertoire-complication correlations in CVID were limited by patient heterogeneity. Common variable immunodeficiency TCR beta sequences reportedly had fewer deletions and N-nucleotide insertions.

Blood came from CVID subjects not ill and not taking immunomodulatory or immunosuppressive medication. In germline, CDR1 is GTSNPN, CDR2 SVGIG (reference sequence). V was pared by 3 bases and J by 0 bases, with 7 bases of the junction left unmatched. This CDR3 contains 17 residues. This clone was observed at least ten times. Its target is unknown. The DNA ends 3 residues before the CDR3 does, and the rest of the CDR3 is filled in from the germline J gene. Control and CVID samples contributed equal amounts of genomic DNA. Measured with immunoSEQ multiplex PCR; TCRdb has only the in-frame clones, and not every one. The table lists roughly 39,000 clones, with no singletons.

The TCR comes from a human donor with common variable immunodeficiency. Sequencing was performed on peripheral blood mononuclear cells. The rearrangement links TRBV30 to TRBJ2-3; 12 nucleotides align to TRBD2. The chain's CDR3 is CAWRTGLAGKSTDTQYF. The DNA read from the CDR3 is TGTGCCTGGAGAACTGGACTAGCGGGGAAAAGCACAGATACG.